This T cell receptor (beta chain) is from a study of blood T cells in healthy people across ages. Study-wide results and limits: Strongly correlated with naive T cell percentage was TCR beta diversity.

With each sample, at least 5 micrograms of total RNA were extracted. The use of a sample-barcoded 5' primer and a J-beta primer mix characterized a second PCR of 7 to 11 cycles. In TCRdb, the 5' RACE reads were re-called with MiXCR into one record per CDR3 protein. The sample includes fewer than 2,000,000 distinct CDR3 sequences, 34% of them seen just once. This clonotype occurred once. The antigen remains unidentified. With 3 bases clipped from V and 10 bases from J, the junction kept 3 bases outside the gene matches. Germline CDR1 SEHNR, CDR2 FQNEAQ (reference sequence). The CDR3 is made up of 12 amino acids.

The TCR was taken from a woman in her thirties in good health. Material for sequencing was blood. The rearrangement uses TRBV7-9 and TRBJ2-7; TRBD2 agrees at 10 bases. DNA for the CDR3: TGTGCCAGCAGCTTCAGCGGGGGGGATCAGTACTTC. Amino acid sequence: CASSFSGGDQYF. Looking up the rest from reference TRBV7-9 and TRBJ2-7 gives the full variable domain: DTGVSQNPRHKITKRGQNVTFRCDPISEHNRLYWYRQTLGQGPEFLTYFQNEAQLEKSRLLSDRFSAERPKGSFSTLEIQRTEQGDSAMYLCASSFSGGDQYFGPGTRLTVT.